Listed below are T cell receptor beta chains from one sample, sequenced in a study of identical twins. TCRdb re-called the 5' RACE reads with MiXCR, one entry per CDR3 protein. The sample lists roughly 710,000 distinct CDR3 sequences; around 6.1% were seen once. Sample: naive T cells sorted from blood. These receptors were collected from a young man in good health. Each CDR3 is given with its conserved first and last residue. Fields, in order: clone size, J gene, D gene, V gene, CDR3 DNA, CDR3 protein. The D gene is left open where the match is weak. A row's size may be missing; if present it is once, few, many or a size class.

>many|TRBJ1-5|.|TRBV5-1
TGCGCCAGCAGCTCCCGAGGGGATCAGCCCCAGCATTTT
CASSSRGDQPQHF
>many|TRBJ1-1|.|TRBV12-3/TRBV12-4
TGTGCCAGCAGTTTACACCCGAACACTGAAGCTTTCTTT
CASSLHPNTEAFF
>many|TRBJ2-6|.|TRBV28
TGTGCCAGCATGACAGTATCTGGGGCCAACGTCCTGACTTTC
CASMTVSGANVLTF
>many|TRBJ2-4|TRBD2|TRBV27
TGTGCCAGCAGTTTCATAGCGGGGAGGGACATTCAGTACTTC
CASSFIAGRDIQYF
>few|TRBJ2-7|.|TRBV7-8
TGTGCCAGCCTTGGGGGGGTCAGGGGAGCTGTAAACGAGCAGTACTTC
CASLGGVRGAVNEQYF
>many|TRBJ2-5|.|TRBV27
TGTGCCAGCAGTCTACGACAGTGGGGAGAGACCCAGTACTTC
CASSLRQWGETQYF
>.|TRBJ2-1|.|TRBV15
TGTGCCACCAGCACTAGACTCCCGACGCAGTTCTTC
CATSTRLPTQFF
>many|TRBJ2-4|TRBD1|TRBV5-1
TGCGCCAGCAGCTTGGGGGACAGGGAGAACATTCAGTACTTC
CASSLGDRENIQYF
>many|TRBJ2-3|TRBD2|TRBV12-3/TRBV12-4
TGTGCCAGCAGACCAGCGGGAGGAGCTAGGGATACGCAGTATTTT
CASRPAGGARDTQYF
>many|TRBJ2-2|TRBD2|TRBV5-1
TGCGCCAGCAGCCAAAGACTAGCGGGGACCGGGGAGCTGTTTTTT
CASSQRLAGTGELFF
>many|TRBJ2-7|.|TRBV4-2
TGTGCCAGCAGCTCGGTGCGGGACGCCGCCTACGAGCAGTACTTC
CASSSVRDAAYEQYF
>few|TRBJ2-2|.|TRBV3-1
TGTGCCAGCAGCCAAGACCCCGGGACGGGGTGGGAGCTGTTTTTT
CASSQDPGTGWELFF
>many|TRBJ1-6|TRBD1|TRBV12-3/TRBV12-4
TGTGCCAGCAGACCAGGGGGGTGGTCACCCCTCCACTTT
CASRPGGWSPLHF
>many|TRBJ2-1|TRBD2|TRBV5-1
TGCGCCAGCAGCTTCTCTAGCGGGATGAAAAATGAGCAGTTCTTC
CASSFSSGMKNEQFF
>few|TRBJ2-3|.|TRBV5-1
TGCGCCAGCAGCTTAACAGGGACCGCACGCACAGATACGCAGTATTTT
CASSLTGTARTDTQYF
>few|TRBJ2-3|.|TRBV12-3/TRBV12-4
TGTGCCAGCAGTTTCGGGGGAGTGTCGGATACGCAGTATTTT
CASSFGGVSDTQYF
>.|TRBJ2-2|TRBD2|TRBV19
TGTGCCAGTATGGCCCGACTAGCTGGGATTGGGCACACCGGGGAGCTGTTTTTT
CASMARLAGIGHTGELFF
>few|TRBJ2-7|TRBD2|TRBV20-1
TGCAGTGCCGCGGGAGTCGTGGGCTACGAGCAGTACTTC
CSAAGVVGYEQYF
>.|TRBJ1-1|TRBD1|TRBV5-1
TGCGCCAGCAGCTGGGATGAATCGGGACAGGCTTCGAACACTGAAGCTTTCTTT
CASSWDESGQASNTEAFF
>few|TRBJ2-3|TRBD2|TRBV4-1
TGCGCCAGCAGCCAAGGCGTAGCGGGGTCAGATACGCAGTATTTT
CASSQGVAGSDTQYF
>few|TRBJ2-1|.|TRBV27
TGTGCCAGCGGCAACCTAAATGAGCAGTTCTTC
CASGNLNEQFF
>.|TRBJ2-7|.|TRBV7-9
TGTGCCAGCAGCTTAGAGCGCTACGAGCAGTACTTC
CASSLERYEQYF
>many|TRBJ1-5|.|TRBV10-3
TGTGCCATCAGTGAACGGGGTGGTTATCAGCCCCAGCATTTT
CAISERGGYQPQHF
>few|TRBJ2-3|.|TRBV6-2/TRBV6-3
TGTGCCAGCAGAAAGCGTACAGATACGCAGTATTTT
CASRKRTDTQYF
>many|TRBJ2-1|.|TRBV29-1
TGCAGCGTCGGTGTGGGTAGGAATGAGCAGTTCTTC
CSVGVGRNEQFF
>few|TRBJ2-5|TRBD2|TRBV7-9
TGTGCCAGCAGCTTAGTTAGCGGGAGCGGAGAGACCCAGTACTTC
CASSLVSGSGETQYF
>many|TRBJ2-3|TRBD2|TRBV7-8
TGTGCCAGCAGCCCGGATCCGGGACTAGCGGGAGTGAGAGATACGCAGTATTTT
CASSPDPGLAGVRDTQYF
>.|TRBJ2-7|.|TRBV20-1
TGCAGTGCTAGAGAGATCCGTGCGGGCAGCTCCTACGAGCAGTACTTC
CSAREIRAGSSYEQYF
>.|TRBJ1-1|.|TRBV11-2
TGTGCCAGCAGCTTCGGACAGAGTGAAGCTTTCTTT
CASSFGQSEAFF
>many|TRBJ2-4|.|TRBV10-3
TGTGCCATCGGAGGTAAAGCCAAAAACATTCAGTACTTC
CAIGGKAKNIQYF